The present T cell receptor (beta chain) was sequenced within a study of T cell repertoires in cytomegalovirus infection. Study-wide context: Recently identified HLA-C-restricted and well-studied HLA-B-restricted CMV epitopes were used. Evidence of both CMV infection and a matching HLA type came from public TCR beta signatures.

Points on this clonotype: The antigen is not known.

Using its own MiXCR run on the reads, TCRdb lists one record per CDR3 protein. The repertoire holds fewer than 950,000 distinct CDR3 sequences, with around a third as singletons. The length of the CDR3 is 15 residues. Germline CDR1 LNHDA, CDR2 SQIVND (reference sequence). Trimming cost V 3 bases and J 4 bases, with 15 bases left between them. Study results and limitations: Across the ex vivo response, the dominant clonotypes were HLA-C-restricted CMV-specific TCR beta clonotypes.

The receptor's source is a human donor in good health (CMV status not recorded). Some clones in this sample may be carry-over from other donors' samples. The starting material was cultured CD8+ T cells from PBMCs, obtained from culture after CMV antigen stimulation. The genes are TRBV19 and TRBJ2-5; D not certain. The CDR3 region is CASSMVLQRGETQYF. CDR3 nucleotides: TGTGCCAGTAGTATGGTACTCCAACGCGGAGAGACCCAGTACTTC.